Below, 21 T cell receptor beta chains from the same sample are listed, as sequenced in a study of shared clonotypes between healthy human individuals. This table comes from immunoSEQ multiplex PCR, and its TCRdb copy is limited to in-frame clones, with some not included. This sample has fewer than 850,000 clones, with around 72% found just once. Sequenced sample: memory CD4+ T cells sorted from blood. Specified subset: CD45RA-negative fraction. These TCRs come from a woman aged 30 to 39 in good health.

This clone was recorded at least ten times. The V and J genes are TRBV7-9 and TRBJ2-3; the D call may be TRBD1 or TRBD2 (5 bases each). Germline CDR1 is SEHNR and CDR2 is FQNEAQ (reference sequence). The V end lost 5 bases, the J end lost 6 bases, and 15 bases lay between the germline ends. The CDR3 is 14 amino acids. The CDR3 region is CASSQGPHFDTQYF. The CDR3 region has the DNA TGTGCCAGCAGCCAGGGACCGCATTTCGATACGCAGTATTTT.

The chain uses TRBV2 and TRBJ1-6; D not certain. The CDR3 is made up of 19 amino acids. Trimming shortened V by 2 bases and J by 0 bases, and 17 bases separated the two germline ends. In germline, CDR1 is SNHLY, CDR2 FYNNEI. This CDR3 reads CASSEQRLALSSYNSPLHF. CDR3 DNA: TGTGCCAGCAGTGAACAGAGGTTGGCGCTGAGCTCCTATAATTCACCCCTCCACTTT.

This clone was seen a handful of times. CDR3 in DNA: TGTGCCAGCAGCCGGACAGTGAGCTCTGGGGCCAACGTCCTGACTTTC. Encoded protein: CASSRTVSSGANVLTF. V gene TRBV5-6 combines with J gene TRBJ2-6, with D possibly TRBD1 on 6 matching bases. V was shortened by 4 bases and J by 0 bases, with 11 bases between the two germline ends. This CDR3 region has 16 residues. CDR1 is SGHDT and CDR2 is YYEEEE in the germline V gene.

The CDR3 sequence is CASSPNGGRINQPQHF. The CDR3 bases are TGTGCCAGCAGCCCCAACGGGGGACGGATCAATCAGCCCCAGCATTTT. The chain carries TRBV11-2 and TRBJ1-5; D possibly corresponds to TRBD1 (5 bases). CDR3 length equals 16 residues. Germline loops: CDR1 SGHAT, CDR2 FQNNGV. Trimming removed 5 bases at V and 3 bases at J, with 17 bases between.

The rearrangement joins TRBV5-8 to TRBJ1-2, with D unclear. In germline, CDR1 is SGHTS, CDR2 YDEGEE. The V end was cut by 3 bases, the J end by 8 bases, with 11 bases between. There are 12 residues in the CDR3. CDR3 protein: CASSYDSGGYTF. The CDR3 DNA is TGTGCCAGCAGCTACGACTCGGGGGGCTACACCTTC.

CDR3 DNA sequence: TGTGCCAGCAGCTTAGGCCTCAGGGACAGGGGATTATACGAGCAGTACTTC. Translating gives CASSLGLRDRGLYEQYF. This chain connects TRBV13 to TRBJ2-7; 10 nucleotides match TRBD1. This CDR3 contains 17 residues. V shed 0 bases, J shed 4 bases, and the junction held 9 bases outside the gene matches. Germline-derived CDR1 and CDR2 are PRHDT and FYEKMQ (reference sequence).

This clone showed up just a few times. The chain carries TRBV5-1 and TRBJ2-3; TRBD2 matches at 11 bases. Germline V gives CDR1 SGHRS, CDR2 YFSETQ. CDR3 length equals 16 residues. The trim removed 4 bases at V and 0 bases at J, leaving 4 bases unmatched. The CDR3 sequence is CASSPLAGGSTDTQYF. The DNA for the CDR3 is TGCGCCAGCAGCCCCTTAGCGGGAGGGAGCACAGATACGCAGTATTTT. The full variable domain, in which reference TRBV5-1 and TRBJ2-3 provide the parts outside the CDR3, is KAGVTQTPRYLIKTRGQQVTLSCSPISGHRSVSWYQQTPGQGLQFLFEYFSETQRNKGNFPGRFSGRQFSNSRSEMNVSTLELGDSALYLCASSPLAGGSTDTQYFGPGTRLTVL.

This chain connects TRBV15 to TRBJ2-3; perhaps TRBD2 as D (6 bases). V gave up 0 bases and J gave up 2 bases, with 9 bases separating them. The germline V gene has CDR1 LNHNV and CDR2 YYDKDF (reference sequence). This CDR3 comprises 15 residues. CDR3 in amino acids: CATSRDAGLTDTQYF. The CDR3, as DNA: TGTGCCACCAGCAGAGACGCGGGACTCACAGATACGCAGTATTTT.

This clone was recorded at least ten times. This sample also contains other DNA sequences that code for the same CDR3. The chain uses TRBV5-1 and TRBJ1-5; weak D call: TRBD1 (5 bases). The CDR3 has 13 residues. Per germline, CDR1 SGHRS and CDR2 YFSETQ. V lost 3 bases to trimming and J lost 4 bases, with 8 bases between them. CDR3 sequence (DNA): TGCGCCAGCAGCTGGGACGGGAATCAGCCCCAGCATTTT. It translates to CASSWDGNQPQHF.

The chain joins TRBV30 to TRBJ2-7; 7 positions agree with TRBD1. J gave up 3 bases and V 3 bases, and 11 bases lay outside the gene matches. Germline V gives CDR1 GTSNPN, CDR2 SVGIG (reference sequence). This CDR3 region has 15 residues. CDR3 DNA: TGTGCCTGGAGGGGGCTTTCCGGGACAGACTACGAGCAGTACTTC. Amino acid sequence: CAWRGLSGTDYEQYF.

The CDR3 protein is CASSLLAPRKGEQPQHF. The CDR3 region has the DNA TGTGCCAGCAGCTTGTTAGCCCCTCGTAAGGGCGAGCAGCCCCAGCATTTT. The V and J genes are TRBV5-5 and TRBJ1-5; D remains ambiguous. Germline V gene sequence: CDR1 SGHKS, CDR2 YYEKEE (reference sequence). V was pared by 1 base and J by 7 bases, with 21 bases between. This CDR3 contains 17 residues.

The J gene is TRBJ2-3, the V gene TRBV9; 10 bases fit TRBD1. CDR3 length: 18 residues. Germline trimming cut 2 bases from V and 1 base from J; bases unmatched to any gene: 10. Germline-derived CDR1 and CDR2 are SGDLS and YYNGEE. As DNA, the CDR3 is TGTGCCAGCAGCGTCCCCCCTTGGACAGGGGGTGGCACAGATACGCAGTATTTT. Its translation is CASSVPPWTGGGTDTQYF.

The chain links TRBV6-5 to TRBJ2-7, with 7 bases fitting TRBD1. The CDR3 sequence is 16 residues long. From germline, CDR1 is MNHEY and CDR2 SVGAGI. Unmatched junction bases numbered 7, after V lost 2 bases and J lost 0 bases. The CDR3 DNA reads as TGTGCCAGCAGTTACCTGACAGGGATGGCCTCCTACGAGCAGTACTTC. The encoded protein is CASSYLTGMASYEQYF.

The chain uses TRBV6-1 and TRBJ2-3, with D uncertain. CDR1 and CDR2 (germline): MNHNS, SASEGT. The CDR3 is 15 amino acids. Trimming removed 7 bases from V and 2 bases from J, with 16 bases in between. CDR3 nucleotide sequence: TGTGCCAGCACCGCTAATCGGCGGCACACAGATACGCAGTATTTT. This translates into CASTANRRHTDTQYF.

V is TRBV19 and J is TRBJ1-1; TRBD1 aligns across 7 bases. CDR3 length: 14 amino acids. J lost 5 bases, V lost 5 bases, and 8 bases had no gene match. Germline V gene lookup returns CDR1 LNHDA and CDR2 SQIVND (reference sequence). The CDR3, as DNA: TGTGCCAGTAGTGTCAGACAGGGAGGGACTGAAGCTTTCTTT. It specifies CASSVRQGGTEAFF.

V gene TRBV10-2 combines with J gene TRBJ2-2; possibly TRBD2 for D (6 bases). Deletions cut 7 bases from V and 6 bases from J, with 18 bases between. The CDR3 length is 15 residues. The V gene's germline CDR1 is WSHSY and CDR2 SAAADI. The CDR3 loop reads CASTAAGRSSGELFF. For the CDR3, the DNA is TGCGCCAGCACAGCTGCAGGGAGGTCTTCCGGGGAGCTGTTTTTT.

The V gene is TRBV14, the J gene TRBJ2-5, with D perhaps TRBD2 (6 bases). Germline lookup yields CDR1 SGHDN and CDR2 FVKESK. The V end was cut by 1 base, the J end by 4 bases, with 13 bases between. The CDR3 is 15 residues long. CDR3 loop: CASSQVSGVIETQYF. The CDR3 DNA is TGTGCCAGCAGCCAAGTGTCGGGAGTAATAGAGACCCAGTACTTC.

This clone was seen a single time. This chain connects TRBV25-1 to TRBJ2-5; no firm D call. CDR1 and CDR2 from the germline V gene are MGHDK and SYGVNS. CDR3 length: 11 residues. The V gene lost 7 bases and the J gene lost 7 bases, with 10 bases spanning the gap. The DNA of the CDR3 is TGTGCCAGCATCAAGCTGGGGACCCAGTACTTC. The encoded protein is CASIKLGTQYF. Supplemented by reference TRBV25-1 and TRBJ2-5, the full variable domain reads EADIYQTPRYLVIGTGKKITLECSQTMGHDKMYWYQQDPGMELHLIHYSYGVNSTEKGDLSSESTVSRIRTEHFPLTLESARPSHTSQYLCASIKLGTQYFGPGTRLLVL.

The rearrangement links TRBV25-1 to TRBJ2-7; 8 bases fit TRBD1. This CDR3 contains 16 residues. Germline assignment: CDR1 MGHDK and CDR2 SYGVNS. V was clipped by 2 bases and J by 2 bases; unmatched bases: 8. CDR3 nucleotide sequence: TGTGCCAGCAGTGAACCTGGACAGGGCGGACCCTACGAGCAGTACTTC. It translates to CASSEPGQGGPYEQYF.

The rearrangement uses TRBV11-2 and TRBJ2-7; TRBD2 agrees at 7 bases. CDR3 length: 13 amino acids. J lost 5 bases, V lost 7 bases, and 8 bases had no gene match. Germline V lookup: CDR1 SGHAT, CDR2 FQNNGV. As DNA, the CDR3 is TGTGCCAGCACCTGGGGGGGGTCCGACGAGCAGTACTTC. It specifies CASTWGGSDEQYF.

The rearrangement links TRBV28 to TRBJ2-5, with TRBD2 matching 9 bases. Germline CDR1 and CDR2: MDHEN and SYDVKM. Trimming cost V 4 bases and J 5 bases; bases outside gene matches: 20. The CDR3 loop spans 19 amino acids. In DNA form, the CDR3 reads TGTGCCAGCAGTTCAATGCGAGGGCAGCGGGAGGTGGCGGGCGAGACCCAGTACTTC. It yields the protein CASSSMRGQREVAGETQYF.